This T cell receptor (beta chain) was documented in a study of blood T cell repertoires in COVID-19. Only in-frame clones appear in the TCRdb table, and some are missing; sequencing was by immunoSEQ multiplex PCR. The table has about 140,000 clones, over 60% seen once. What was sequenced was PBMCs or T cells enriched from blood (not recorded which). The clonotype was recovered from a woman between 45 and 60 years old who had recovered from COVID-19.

The CDR3 spells CASSLDITDTNYGYTF. The CDR3 DNA reads as TGTGCCAGCAGCTTGGATATCACAGATACTAACTATGGCTACACCTTC. The V gene is TRBV5-6, the J gene TRBJ1-2; D remains unclear. CDR1 and CDR2 (germline): SGHDT, YYEEEE. The CDR3 extends over 16 amino acids. With 0 bases removed from V and 0 bases from J, the gap between germline ends came to 12 bases.